Listed below are T cell receptor beta chains from one sample, sequenced in a study of blood T cell repertoires in COVID-19. Clones were read by immunoSEQ multiplex PCR, and TCRdb kept only the in-frame ones, dropping some. The table lists roughly 130,000 clones, roughly 83% of them singletons. The sequenced sample consisted of peripheral blood. The receptors shown here come from a woman in her 30s who had recovered from COVID-19. CDR3s include the opening cysteine and the closing phenylalanine or tryptophan. Clone size is not always given. Where it is, it says once, few, many or a class for expanded clones.

V: TRBV6-1; size: few; J: TRBJ2-7; CDR3: CASSFDRQTYEQYF
V: TRBV6-5; size: .; J: TRBJ1-4; CDR3: CASGSYAANEKLFF
V: TRBV2; size: .; J: TRBJ1-1; CDR3: CASSATTGEAKAFF
V: TRBV7-9; size: .; J: TRBJ1-6; CDR3: CASSLDPGTGVSPLHF
V: TRBV27; size: .; J: TRBJ2-3; CDR3: CASSRDPGRLNTDTQYF
V: TRBV27; size: .; J: TRBJ1-1; CDR3: CASSLTGTEGNTEAFF
V: TRBV9; size: few; J: TRBJ2-7; CDR3: CASSAASGGSYEQYF
V: TRBV19; size: .; J: TRBJ1-5; CDR3: CASSIRGGDQPQHF
V: TRBV7-7; size: .; J: TRBJ2-1; CDR3: CASSLLGGSYNEQFF
V: TRBV30; size: .; J: TRBJ1-1; CDR3: CAWTHQTGKAFF
V: TRBV20-1; size: few; J: TRBJ2-1; CDR3: CSASKPEGRINEQFF
V: TRBV29-1; size: many; J: TRBJ1-1; CDR3: CSVTRFSNTEAFF
V: TRBV19; size: .; J: TRBJ2-2; CDR3: CASRDLATSGRAGELFF
V: TRBV12-3/TRBV12-4; size: few; J: TRBJ1-1; CDR3: CASREGITEAFF
V: TRBV18; size: once; J: TRBJ1-2; CDR3: CASSPGQNYGYTF
V: TRBV2; size: .; J: TRBJ2-7; CDR3: CASSEEGRAVYEQYF
V: TRBV9; size: .; J: TRBJ1-4; CDR3: CASSSTGARGEKLFF
V: TRBV5-4; size: .; J: TRBJ2-7; CDR3: CASSLSGTGGGEQYF
V: TRBV13; size: .; J: TRBJ2-3; CDR3: CASSSTSGRTDTQYF
V: TRBV5-4; size: few; J: TRBJ1-2; CDR3: CASSSRQGAVEGYTF
V: TRBV4-2; size: .; J: TRBJ1-2; CDR3: CASSQASVTGRGGYTF
V: TRBV30; size: .; J: TRBJ1-6; CDR3: CAWSALSTGGNSPLHF
V: TRBV2; size: .; J: TRBJ2-5; CDR3: CASSEPERGLRETQYF
V: TRBV6-6; size: .; J: TRBJ2-1; CDR3: CASRPSSAGSYNEQFF
V: TRBV5-5; size: few; J: TRBJ2-7; CDR3: CASSWTSGASKGEQYF
V: TRBV7-3; size: .; J: TRBJ2-1; CDR3: CASSLAVQGNEQFF
V: TRBV20-1; size: .; J: TRBJ1-5; CDR3: CSASGQANSNQPQHF
V: TRBV6-6; size: .; J: TRBJ1-1; CDR3: CASSYGEGSTEAFF
V: TRBV5-8; size: once; J: TRBJ1-3; CDR3: CASSLTFISSGNTIYF
V: TRBV10-3; size: .; J: TRBJ1-1; CDR3: CAISAERTEAFF